Listed below are T cell receptor beta chains from one sample, sequenced in a study of blood T cell repertoires in COVID-19. Profiled with immunoSEQ multiplex PCR; TCRdb holds only in-frame clones, not every one. The profile shows approximately 220,000 clones, about 80% of them singletons. The sequenced material came from PBMCs or T cells enriched from blood (not recorded which). These TCRs come from a woman between 45 and 65 years old who had been exposed to COVID-19. Both conserved end residues are part of each CDR3. A D gene is named only where the DNA matches it firmly. Expanded clones are given a class, and other clones once, few, many or no size at all.

size	D	J	V	CDR3	DNA
.	TRBD1	TRBJ1-2	TRBV5-4	CASGTAHRGQGPYGYTF	TGTGCCAGCGGTACTGCCCACAGGGGACAGGGACCTTATGGCTACACCTTC
.	TRBD1	TRBJ2-7	TRBV3-1/TRBV3-2	CASSQEVGTGPREQYF	TGTGCCAGCAGCCAAGAAGTTGGGACAGGGCCTCGCGAGCAGTACTTC
.	TRBD2	TRBJ2-1	TRBV2	CASSDGTSSYNEQFF	TGTGCCAGCAGTGACGGGACTAGCTCCTACAATGAGCAGTTCTTC
.	TRBD1	TRBJ1-2	TRBV19	CASSAPGTGRGYTF	TGTGCCAGTAGTGCCCCCGGGACAGGTCGCGGCTACACCTTC
.	TRBD1	TRBJ2-7	TRBV3-1/TRBV3-2	CASSLLGGTGGYEQYF	TGTGCCAGCAGCCTGTTAGGAGGGACAGGGGGGTACGAGCAGTACTTC
.	.	TRBJ1-1	TRBV7-4	CASSLKEDYTEDMNTEAFF	TGTGCCAGCAGCTTAAAAGAGGACTACACCGAAGACATGAACACTGAAGCTTTCTTT
.	TRBD1	TRBJ1-4	TRBV6-5	CASSSNARGRSEKLFF	TGTGCCAGCAGTTCAAATGCCAGGGGGCGCAGTGAAAAACTGTTTTTT
few	.	TRBJ1-4	TRBV29-1	CSVWLNEKLFF	TGCAGCGTTTGGCTCAATGAAAAACTGTTTTTT
.	.	TRBJ1-5	TRBV5-4	CASSPGLTEPQHF	TGTGCCAGCAGCCCTGGACTAACGGAGCCCCAGCATTTT
.	TRBD1	TRBJ2-7	TRBV5-4	CASSYPGTGTYEQYF	TGTGCCAGCAGCTATCCCGGGACAGGGACCTACGAGCAGTACTTC
.	.	TRBJ1-1	TRBV4-3	CASSRISSPTEAFF	TGCGCCAGCAGCCGAATCAGTAGCCCTACTGAAGCTTTCTTT
.	TRBD1	TRBJ2-1	TRBV29-1	CSVGGTGGYDNEQFF	TGCAGCGTTGGGGGGACAGGGGGCTACGACAATGAGCAGTTCTTC
.	TRBD1	TRBJ1-2	TRBV6-5	CASSWTGSNYGYTF	TGTGCCAGCAGTTGGACAGGGTCTAACTATGGCTACACCTTC
.	TRBD2	TRBJ2-2	TRBV3-1/TRBV3-2	CASSPLIAGTGELFF	TGTGCCAGCAGCCCCCTGATAGCGGGGACCGGGGAGCTGTTTTTT
.	TRBD1	TRBJ2-6	TRBV5-6	CASSQGGRGSLSGANVLTF	TGTGCCAGCAGCCAAGGGGGCAGGGGATCCCTCTCTGGGGCCAACGTCCTGACTTTC
.	TRBD2	TRBJ2-2	TRBV7-2	CASSIGTSRPGELFF	TGTGCCAGCAGCATCGGGACTAGCCGACCCGGGGAGCTGTTTTTT
.	TRBD2	TRBJ2-1	TRBV28	CASSSGGGNYNEQFF	TGTGCCAGCAGTTCGGGGGGGGGCAACTACAATGAGCAGTTCTTC
.	TRBD1	TRBJ2-3	TRBV5-1	CASRYDRGTDTQYF	TGCGCCAGCAGATACGACAGGGGAACAGATACGCAGTATTTT
.	.	TRBJ1-6	TRBV7-7	CASSLTPGSSPLHF	TGTGCCAGCAGCTTGACCCCCGGGTCTTCACCCCTCCACTTT
.	.	TRBJ1-2	TRBV2	CASSEAQADLYGYTF	TGTGCCAGCAGTGAAGCCCAAGCGGATCTCTATGGCTACACCTTC
.	TRBD1	TRBJ1-2	TRBV7-9	CASSLKQGAGGYTF	TGTGCCAGCAGCTTAAAGCAGGGGGCGGGTGGCTACACCTTC
.	.	TRBJ1-1	TRBV12-3/TRBV12-4	CASSPGMNTEAFF	TGTGCCAGCAGCCCCGGGATGAACACTGAAGCTTTCTTT
.	TRBD1	TRBJ2-5	TRBV10-1	CASSGTGATQETQYF	TGCGCCAGCAGCGGGACAGGGGCTACCCAAGAGACCCAGTACTTC
.	TRBD2	TRBJ2-3	TRBV6-5	CASSPSGLAGAF	TGTGCCAGCAGTCCATCGGGACTAGCGGGGGCGTTT
.	.	TRBJ1-6	TRBV7-3	CASSIQGANSPLHF	TGTGCCAGCAGTATACAGGGTGCAAATTCACCCCTCCACTTT
few	TRBD2	TRBJ2-3	TRBV3-1/TRBV3-2	CASSKGLAGAYGTQYF	TGTGCCAGCAGCAAAGGACTAGCGGGGGCCTATGGTACGCAGTATTTT
.	.	TRBJ2-3	TRBV6-5	CASSPSGGYTDTQYF	TGTGCCAGCAGTCCCTCGGGGGGCTACACAGATACGCAGTATTTT
.	.	TRBJ1-1	TRBV7-3	CASSLSLNTEAFF	TGTGCCAGCAGCTTATCTCTAAACACTGAAGCTTTCTTT
.	.	TRBJ1-1	TRBV28	CASRQRNTEAFF	TGTGCCAGCAGACAGAGAAACACTGAAGCTTTCTTT
.	.	TRBJ1-1	TRBV14	CASSLLRNTEAFF	TGTGCCAGCAGCCTCCTGAGGAACACTGAAGCTTTCTTT
.	.	TRBJ1-2	TRBV7-9	CASSRTGNYGYTF	TGTGCCAGCAGCCGAACCGGGAACTATGGCTACACCTTC
once	.	TRBJ1-1	TRBV11-2	CASRGTGKVFF	TGTGCCAGCAGGGGAACAGGGAAGGTTTTCTTT
.	TRBD1	TRBJ1-4	TRBV5-1	CASSLGGGQTEKLFF	TGCGCCAGCAGCTTGGGAGGGGGCCAAACGGAAAAACTGTTTTTT
once	.	TRBJ1-1	TRBV6-5	CASTNMQGGRTEAFF	TGTGCCAGCACCAATATGCAGGGAGGCCGCACTGAAGCTTTCTTT
once	.	TRBJ2-3	TRBV14	CASSHWTERGRSPDTQYF	TGTGCCAGCAGCCATTGGACAGAAAGGGGCAGGTCTCCAGATACGCAGTATTTT
few	TRBD1	TRBJ2-7	TRBV2	CASSGQGPYEQYF	TGTGCCAGCAGCGGACAGGGCCCCTACGAGCAGTACTTC
.	.	TRBJ2-7	TRBV4-3	CASSQDFRGPYEQYF	TGCGCCAGCAGCCAAGATTTCAGGGGCCCCTACGAGCAGTACTTC
.	.	TRBJ1-2	TRBV5-6	CASSLALRGYGYTF	TGTGCCAGCAGCTTGGCCTTGCGGGGCTATGGCTACACCTTC
few	.	TRBJ2-7	TRBV7-9	CASSSPGSPYEQYF	TGTGCCAGCAGCTCCCCCGGGAGCCCCTACGAGCAGTACTTC
.	TRBD2	TRBJ2-3	TRBV10-2	CATNLRGGGDTQYF	TGCGCCACGAACCTGCGGGGGGGCGGAGATACGCAGTATTTT
.	TRBD2	TRBJ2-1	TRBV9	CASSAGLAAVGDNEQFF	TGTGCCAGCAGCGCCGGACTAGCGGCCGTTGGGGACAATGAGCAGTTCTTC
.	.	TRBJ1-2	TRBV6-5	CASSYSDMLGGYTF	TGTGCCAGCAGTTACTCGGACATGCTGGGTGGCTACACCTTC
.	TRBD2	TRBJ2-3	TRBV7-2	CASSAGGAIGVDTQYF	TGTGCCAGCAGCGCCGGGGGGGCGATAGGGGTGGATACGCAGTATTTT
.	.	TRBJ1-2	TRBV28	CASMTAFYGYTF	TGTGCCAGCATGACAGCCTTCTATGGCTACACCTTC
.	.	TRBJ2-3	TRBV15	CATSSYTDTDTQYF	TGTGCCACCAGCAGTTACACCGACACAGATACGCAGTATTTT
.	TRBD1	TRBJ1-2	TRBV19	CASEHTGGYGYTF	TGTGCCAGTGAACACACAGGGGGCTATGGCTACACCTTC
.	TRBD2	TRBJ2-7	TRBV2	CASSFGTSGGLYPYEQYF	TGTGCCAGCAGCTTCGGGACTAGCGGCGGCCTCTACCCCTACGAGCAGTACTTC